These T cell receptor beta chains were read from a single sample in a study of response to subunit inactivated influenza vaccine. A single record per CDR3 protein comes from TCRdb applying MiXCR to the RT-PCR reads. Of 500,000 to 650,000 distinct CDR3 sequences listed, around 8% were seen once; the top ten hold 10% to 15%. This material consisted of PBMCs from blood, taken 23 to 25 months after vaccination. The source of these receptors is a man aged 50 to 75 who received an inactivated influenza vaccine. The CDR3 runs from the conserved cysteine through the conserved F or W. The D gene is left open where the match is weak. Clone size is stated in some rows and not others, as once, few, many or a class when expanded.

>TRBD1|TRBJ2-4|TRBV12-3/TRBV12-4|few
CASSLRDRGNIQYF
TGTGCCAGCAGTTTGAGAGACAGGGGAAACATTCAGTACTTC
>-|TRBJ2-1|TRBV12-3/TRBV12-4|many
CASSSTGGGSYNEQFF
TGTGCCAGCAGTTCGACCGGAGGTGGCTCCTACAATGAGCAGTTCTTC
>TRBD1|TRBJ1-1|TRBV7-2|many
CASSSTGGLVNTEAFF
TGTGCCAGCAGTTCCACAGGGGGCTTGGTGAACACTGAAGCTTTCTTT
>-|TRBJ1-6|TRBV5-1|-
CASSVGRGNSPLHF
TGCGCCAGCAGCGTGGGACGGGGAAATTCACCCCTCCACTTT
>TRBD2|TRBJ2-7|TRBV20-1|-
CSARPTSGGYEQYF
TGCAGTGCTAGACCTACTAGCGGGGGCTACGAGCAGTACTTC
>-|TRBJ2-2|TRBV9|few
CASSVQGSLTTGELFF
TGTGCCAGCAGCGTACAAGGTAGCCTTACGACCGGGGAGCTGTTTTTT
>TRBD2|TRBJ2-5|TRBV7-2|few
CASSPLAGGLLQYF
TGTGCCAGCAGCCCCCTAGCGGGGGGGCTCTTACAGTACTTC
>-|TRBJ1-1|TRBV5-1|-
CASSLLVESGNTEAFF
TGCGCCAGCAGCTTGTTGGTAGAGTCAGGGAACACTGAAGCTTTCTTT
>-|TRBJ2-1|TRBV19|few
CASSIPGLRNEQFF
TGTGCCAGTAGTATTCCAGGCCTCAGAAATGAGCAGTTCTTC
>-|TRBJ2-5|TRBV29-1|few
CSATPGSQETQYF
TGCAGCGCCACTCCCGGGAGCCAAGAGACCCAGTACTTC
>-|TRBJ2-3|TRBV27|-
CASSLRLETDTQYF
TGTGCCAGCAGTCTACGGTTGGAAACAGATACGCAGTATTTT
>-|TRBJ2-7|TRBV3-1|few
CASSQAPGVGYEQYF
TGTGCCAGCAGCCAAGCCCCGGGGGTCGGTTACGAGCAGTACTTC
>TRBD2|TRBJ2-1|TRBV5-1|many
CASRLAGGVSYNEQFF
TGCGCCAGCAGACTAGCGGGGGGCGTCTCCTACAATGAGCAGTTCTTC
>TRBD1|TRBJ1-5|TRBV19|few
CASSGTVNNQPQHF
TGTGCCAGTTCCGGGACAGTCAACAATCAGCCCCAGCATTTT
>-|TRBJ2-3|TRBV11-2|-
CASSSRADTQYF
TGTGCCAGCAGCTCTAGGGCAGATACGCAGTATTTT
>-|TRBJ2-4|TRBV20-1|few
CSAGVRGKNIQYF
TGCAGTGCTGGGGTGAGGGGGAAAAACATTCAGTACTTC
>-|TRBJ2-3|TRBV20-1|-
CSAIIGTQTDTQYF
TGCAGTGCTATCATAGGGACCCAGACAGATACGCAGTATTTT
>TRBD2|TRBJ2-2|TRBV6-2/TRBV6-3|few
CASSSYRSGANTGELFF
TGTGCCAGCAGCAGTTACCGGAGCGGGGCGAACACCGGGGAGCTGTTTTTT
>-|TRBJ1-4|TRBV4-1|-
CASSQQGKNEKLFF
TGCGCCAGCAGCCAACAGGGAAAAAATGAAAAACTGTTTTTT
>-|TRBJ2-3|TRBV5-6|-
CASSPVGVKTSTDTQYF
TGTGCCAGCAGCCCGGTTGGGGTAAAGACTAGCACAGATACGCAGTATTTT
>-|TRBJ2-1|TRBV20-1|-
CSAQVNNEQFF
TGCAGTGCCCAGGTTAACAATGAGCAGTTCTTC
>TRBD2|TRBJ2-7|TRBV6-2/TRBV6-3|many
CASSSGLASTEEQYF
TGTGCCAGCAGTTCGGGACTAGCTTCCACAGAAGAGCAGTACTTC
>TRBD2|TRBJ2-1|TRBV3-1|few
CASSQDPGLAGGMFF
TGTGCCAGCAGCCAAGATCCCGGACTAGCGGGGGGGATGTTCTTC
>TRBD1|TRBJ2-7|TRBV11-2|many
CASSQGQVFTGYEQYF
TGTGCCAGCAGCCAGGGACAGGTTTTTACGGGATACGAGCAGTACTTC
>TRBD1|TRBJ1-1|TRBV7-2|few
CASSLRGPLNTEAFF
TGTGCCAGCAGCTTAAGGGGGCCCCTGAACACTGAAGCTTTCTTT
>TRBD2|TRBJ2-3|TRBV6-1|many
CASSESPLAAGDTQYF
TGTGCCAGCAGTGAATCCCCCCTAGCGGCTGGGGATACGCAGTATTTT
>-|TRBJ1-2|TRBV7-2|few
CASSLGPGRGYTF
TGTGCCAGCAGCTTAGGTCCAGGGAGGGGCTACACCTTC
>-|TRBJ1-1|TRBV12-3/TRBV12-4|-
CASSPVSRNTEAFF
TGTGCCAGCAGCCCAGTTAGTCGGAACACTGAAGCTTTCTTT
>TRBD1|TRBJ1-2|TRBV4-3|many
CASSQEGQASRYGYTF
TGCGCCAGCAGCCAAGAGGGACAGGCTTCCCGCTATGGCTACACCTTC